The rows below give T cell receptor beta chains drawn from one sample of a study of cytomegalovirus exposure and HLA in healthy donors. Profiling relied on immunoSEQ multiplex PCR, and the TCRdb table lists in-frame clones only, not all of them. The sample lists 130,000 or so clones, around 77% seen once, with roughly 1% in the top ten. Material: PBMCs. These receptors came from a woman aged 55-75 years in good health and CMV-seronegative. CDR3s include the opening cysteine and the closing phenylalanine or tryptophan. Fields, in order: D gene, V gene, CDR3 protein. A D gene is named only where the DNA matches it firmly.

>TRBD1|TRBV7-9
CASSAGTGNQPQHF
>TRBD1|TRBV18
CASSPRQGDQPQHF
>-|TRBV19
CASSMGDSLGYTF
>-|TRBV30
CAWQTYEHGEAFF
>-|TRBV11-1
CASSFLFGGSTGELFF
>TRBD1|TRBV5-6
CASSLDRVNTDTQYF
>-|TRBV29-1
CSVDWPQQFF
>TRBD1|TRBV7-2
CASSLLFRDREAFF
>TRBD1|TRBV9
CASSPREGAGEKLFF
>-|TRBV4-2
CASSQEVGRTAWAVTEAFF
>TRBD2|TRBV7-8
CASSSGTTNYEQYF
>TRBD1|TRBV6-5
CASNSGDRVTGELFF
>TRBD1|TRBV6-1
CASNRQGYRDTQYF
>-|TRBV28
CASGSEKLFF
>TRBD1|TRBV19
CASSGTRDRTSHGYTF
>-|TRBV6-5
CASSYPKSGQYF
>TRBD1|TRBV29-1
CSVRQGRQGTQYF
>-|TRBV5-1
CASSLSGAFF
>TRBD2|TRBV10-3
CAISDATSGRAFEQFF
>-|TRBV5-1
CASSLAFILGEGTEAFF
>TRBD1|TRBV5-1
CASSPRTGGAGYGYTF
>-|TRBV27
CASSFQGRVGYTF
>-|TRBV30
CAWTSLGGVPFYGYTF
>TRBD2|TRBV7-2
CATKPYAGEGRETQYF
>TRBD1|TRBV19
CASSIGGTVANEKLFF
>TRBD2|TRBV5-6
CASSLVAGGIETQYF
>TRBD1|TRBV2
CASSDAQGGNTEAFF
>TRBD1|TRBV7-9
CASLRAGGSYNEQFF
>-|TRBV18
CASSPQTARSTDTQYF
>TRBD1|TRBV28
CASSPRTGNYNEQFF
>-|TRBV29-1
CSVDLYGYTF
>-|TRBV5-1
CASSPNPLNTEAFF
>TRBD2|TRBV9
CASSEGPGLAGAGGYEQYF
>TRBD1|TRBV15
CATSRVGDRGETQYF
>-|TRBV5-8
CASSVTGSKYGYTF
>-|TRBV10-3
CANPVTEENLFF
>TRBD1|TRBV28
CASSARDRGPIWKGYTF
>-|TRBV30
CAWSVAVPIPGRRTDTQYF
>TRBD2|TRBV6-4
CASSVGPRGDNEQFF
>-|TRBV11-2
CASSLSNYGYTF
>-|TRBV19
CASRTSYGYTF
>-|TRBV6-5
CASSPNPGHSYEQYF
>-|TRBV18
CASSPGGLSEAFF
>-|TRBV5-6
CASSLPRDNNEQFF
>-|TRBV6-4
CASSVETHTGELFF
>TRBD1|TRBV11-2
CASSHGTGGPHEQYF
>-|TRBV4-2
CASSQDRQADLGGYTF
>TRBD2|TRBV5-1
CASSLETSGRALETQYF
>-|TRBV11-2
CASSSSGGNQPQHF
>-|TRBV19
CASSTSGLSISGNTIYF
>-|TRBV7-7
CASSPRETQYF
>-|TRBV11-2
CASSTSRVGGMNTEAFF
>TRBD1|TRBV6-5
CASSPDRGREKLFF
>TRBD1|TRBV18
CASSPDRGPYGYTF
>-|TRBV19
CASSPEPKYGYTF